The 32 T cell receptor beta chains listed next were all sequenced from one sample in a study of beta chain features in type 1 diabetes. Sequencing targeted expressed TCRB transcripts, as all isolated RNA had been reverse transcribed. Clones were read by immunoSEQ multiplex PCR, and TCRdb kept only the in-frame ones, dropping some. The top ten hold about 1.3% of the sample, which has 140,000 to 150,000 clones, 10% seen once. The sequencing sample was made of naive CD4+ T cells from blood. These receptors originate from a man younger than 35 in good health.

This clone was seen a handful of times. J is TRBJ2-3 and V is TRBV28; 15 nucleotides match TRBD2. CDR1 is MDHEN and CDR2 is SYDVKM in the germline V gene. There are 17 residues in the CDR3. The ends lost 2 bases at V and 8 bases at J; junction bases unmatched: 8. Written as DNA, the CDR3 is TGTGCCAGCAGTTTACCAGGACTAGCGGGGGGGCCCGCTACGCAGTATTTT. Translating gives CASSLPGLAGGPATQYF.

This chain uses TRBV18 with TRBJ2-3; TRBD1 is a possible D gene (5 bases). V dropped 3 bases and J dropped 5 bases, with 12 bases sitting between them. Looked up from germline, CDR1 is KGHSH and CDR2 is LQKENI. This CDR3 has 14 amino acids. The CDR3 here is CASSPGRGGDTQYF. CDR3 bases: TGTGCCAGCTCACCCGGAAGGGGTGGAGATACGCAGTATTTT.

The chain uses TRBV6-6 and TRBJ1-5; perhaps TRBD1 as D (5 bases). Trimming took 0 bases from V and 7 from J, leaving 10 bases between them. The germline V gene has CDR1 MNHNY and CDR2 SVGAGI (reference sequence). The CDR3 runs 14 residues. The CDR3 sequence: CASSYSAGNQPQHF. The CDR3 DNA reads TGTGCCAGCAGTTACTCCGCAGGGAACCAGCCCCAGCATTTT.

This clone was seen a few times. The chain combines TRBV19 with TRBJ2-2, with 9 bases that match TRBD1. Germline CDR1 LNHDA, CDR2 SQIVND (reference sequence). V was clipped by 7 bases and J by 4 bases; unmatched bases: 13. The CDR3 length is 17 residues. The CDR3 bases are TGTGCCAGTATCGATCTGAGACAGGGGGTTTTCACCGGGGAGCTGTTTTTT. It is translated as CASIDLRQGVFTGELFF.

This clone has only a few counts. V and J are TRBV18 and TRBJ1-4, with TRBD1 matching over 7 bases. The CDR3 contains 17 residues. From germline, CDR1 is KGHSH and CDR2 LQKENI. V lost 4 bases and J lost 0; bases outside the gene matches: 8. CDR3 amino acids: CASSLGVTGTTNEKLFF. The CDR3 bases are TGTGCCAGCTCACTTGGAGTGACAGGGACAACTAATGAAAAACTGTTTTTT.

This clone occurred a few times. The junction departs from germline at one end; a sequencing error may be responsible. This sequence joins TRBV18 and TRBJ2-2; D might be TRBD1 (6 bases). The CDR3 sequence is 16 residues long. Germline-derived CDR1 and CDR2 are KGHSH and LQKENI. In nucleotides, the CDR3 is TGTGCCAGCTCACCACCGGGGACAACGAAGACCGGGGAGCTGTTTTTT. Translating it yields CASSPPGTTKTGELFF.

This clone was picked up one time. This chain uses TRBV5-1 with TRBJ1-5; 10 bases fit TRBD1. V dropped 4 bases and J dropped 7; count of bases not matched to a gene: 8. Per the germline V gene, CDR1 is SGHRS and CDR2 is YFSETQ. This CDR3 region has 15 residues. The DNA of the CDR3 is TGCGCCAGCAGCCCGACAGGGGGCGCGGAGCAGCCCCAGCATTTT. Protein product: CASSPTGGAEQPQHF.

V gene TRBV6-6 combines with J gene TRBJ1-1; 10 bases are a match to TRBD1. The CDR3 is 15 amino acids. V was clipped by 2 bases and J by 6 bases; unmatched bases: 6. From germline, CDR1 is MNHNY and CDR2 SVGAGI (reference sequence). The CDR3 loop reads CASSYGTGVVAEAFF. The CDR3 nucleotides read TGTGCCAGCAGTTACGGGACAGGGGTAGTGGCTGAAGCTTTCTTT.

The chain is built from TRBV27 and TRBJ1-4, with 11 bases matching TRBD1. Unmatched junction bases numbered 12, after V lost 5 bases and J lost 10 bases. The CDR3 is 16 residues long. The V gene's germline CDR1 is MNHEY and CDR2 SMNVEV (reference sequence). The CDR3 nucleotides read TGTGCCAGCAGTCCTCCCCCGGACAGGGGGCAAGGAAAACTGTTTTTT. Encoded protein: CASSPPPDRGQGKLFF.

V usage is TRBV5-1 and J usage is TRBJ2-3; TRBD2 agrees at 9 bases. The V gene's germline CDR1 is SGHRS and CDR2 YFSETQ. This CDR3 region has 15 residues. Losses at the gene ends were 4 bases for V and 2 bases for J; bases not matched to a gene: 5. The CDR3, as DNA: TGCGCCAGCAGCGCCAGCGGGGGGCTCACAGATACGCAGTATTTT. It codes for CASSASGGLTDTQYF.

This sequence joins TRBV6-5 and TRBJ2-5; no reliable D call. Deletions cut 4 bases from V and 2 bases from J, with 8 bases between. This CDR3 has 13 residues. The germline V gene encodes CDR1 MNHEY and CDR2 SVGAGI. CDR3 DNA: TGTGCCAGCAGTTTTTCAGGACAAGAGACCCAGTACTTC. It encodes CASSFSGQETQYF.

The chain carries TRBV7-2 and TRBJ2-7; 10 nucleotides match TRBD1. CDR1 and CDR2 from the germline V gene are SGHTA and FQGNSA. V was pared by 4 bases and J by 2 bases, with 5 bases of the junction left unmatched. The CDR3 covers 15 residues. CDR3 amino acids: CASSYTGTGAYEQYF. In DNA, the CDR3 is TGTGCCAGCAGCTATACCGGGACAGGGGCCTACGAGCAGTACTTC.

The chain links TRBV2 to TRBJ1-2; D is perhaps TRBD1 (6 bases). The V gene's germline CDR1 is SNHLY and CDR2 FYNNEI. The CDR3 consists of 13 residues. Trimming removed 4 bases at V and 4 bases at J, with 10 bases between. CDR3 coding DNA: TGTGCCAGCAGTGTACAGGGCCCCTATGGCTACACCTTC. Amino acid sequence: CASSVQGPYGYTF.

This clone appeared once. CDR3 region: CASSLALTITYGYTF. The CDR3 DNA reads as TGTGCCAGCAGCTTAGCACTCACTATCACCTATGGCTACACCTTC. The chain has TRBV7-2 and TRBJ1-2; D unclear. The V and J ends lost 0 bases and 4 bases respectively, with 12 bases between them. Germline V gives CDR1 SGHTA, CDR2 FQGNSA. The CDR3 is 15 amino acids.

This clone has at least ten counts. Here the CDR3 DNA reads TGTGCCAGCAGCCGGGTCTACAATGAGCAGTTCTTC. Its protein product is CASSRVYNEQFF. The chain links TRBV7-8 to TRBJ2-1; D ambiguous. The CDR3 has 12 residues. CDR1 and CDR2 from the germline V gene are SGHVS and FQNEAQ. V lost 5 bases and J lost 3, with 5 bases in between.

This chain uses TRBV2 with TRBJ2-1, with D perhaps TRBD2 (6 bases). V was pared by 7 bases and J by 0 bases, with 13 bases between. The CDR3 spans 15 residues. Germline CDR1 and CDR2: SNHLY and FYNNEI. Here the CDR3 reads CASKSGLSSYNEQFF. The CDR3 nucleotides are TGTGCCAGCAAATCGGGACTCAGCTCCTACAATGAGCAGTTCTTC.

This clone was found a few times. The chain uses TRBV4-3 and TRBJ2-2; 7 positions agree with TRBD1. The CDR3 length is 15 residues. Per the germline V gene, CDR1 is LGHNA and CDR2 is YSLEER. J lost 6 bases, V lost 6 bases, and 10 bases had no gene match. CDR3: CASSVASQGAGELFF. The CDR3 nucleotides read TGCGCCAGCAGTGTCGCTAGTCAGGGGGCCGGGGAGCTGTTTTTT.

The V call is TRBV5-1, the J call TRBJ2-7; D gene ambiguous. Germline CDR1 SGHRS, CDR2 YFSETQ. The V end lost 0 bases, the J end lost 6 bases, and 10 bases lay between the germline ends. The CDR3 is 13 amino acids. As DNA, the CDR3 is TGCGCCAGCAGCTTGGCGCAGACATCCGAGCAGTACTTC. It encodes CASSLAQTSEQYF.

This chain uses TRBV6-5 with TRBJ2-7, with 7 bases that match TRBD1. The CDR3 sequence is 12 residues long. Trimming took 5 bases from V and 10 from J; bases not matched to a gene: 8. In germline, CDR1 is MNHEY, CDR2 SVGAGI. The CDR3 loop reads CASSAQTGSQYF. Written as DNA, the CDR3 is TGTGCCAGCAGTGCCCAGACAGGGAGTCAGTACTTC.

CDR3 region: CASSYRGEEQFF. In nucleotides, the CDR3 is TGTGCCAGCAGCTACCGGGGGGAAGAGCAGTTCTTC. The V and J genes are TRBV7-6 and TRBJ2-1; 7 bases line up with TRBD2. The CDR3 has 12 residues. Per germline, CDR1 SGHVS and CDR2 FNYEAQ. V shed 4 bases and J 10 bases; nucleotides not matched to a gene: 4.

This clone was observed a handful of times. The J gene is TRBJ1-4, the V gene TRBV7-8, with D hard to call. Germline CDR1 reads SGHVS; CDR2 reads FQNEAQ. This CDR3 is 14 amino acids long. Deletions cut 5 bases from V and 6 bases from J, with 13 bases between. The CDR3 DNA reads as TGTGCCAGCAGCCTCGGGAACCTTTATGAAAAACTGTTTTTT. Its protein is CASSLGNLYEKLFF.

The chain couples TRBV19 to TRBJ1-5; D remains ambiguous. Germline CDR1 reads LNHDA; CDR2 reads SQIVND (reference sequence). The V gene lost 0 bases and the J gene lost 4 bases, with 13 bases spanning the gap. The CDR3 totals 16 residues. CDR3 DNA: TGTGCCAGTAGTATAGATCCTAGGCAGCGTAATCAGCCCCAGCATTTT. Its translation: CASSIDPRQRNQPQHF.

The V and J genes are TRBV6-5 and TRBJ1-3; 8 nucleotides align to TRBD1. J was trimmed by 0 bases and V by 6 bases; bases with no gene match: 1. CDR1 is MNHEY, CDR2 SVGAGI, per germline. The CDR3 spans 14 residues. The CDR3: CASSGTGSGNTIYF. CDR3 bases: TGTGCCAGCAGCGGGACAGGCTCTGGAAACACCATATATTTT.

This chain connects TRBV19 to TRBJ2-6; the D gene is possibly TRBD1 (5 bases). The CDR3 covers 16 residues. Germline V gene lookup returns CDR1 LNHDA and CDR2 SQIVND (reference sequence). V was shortened by 6 bases and J by 3 bases, with 15 bases between the two germline ends. Here the CDR3 DNA reads TGTGCCAGTAGAGTCCAGGGTGGGAATGGGGCCAACGTCCTGACTTTC. It specifies CASRVQGGNGANVLTF.

This clone was seen a handful of times. The V call is TRBV6-5, the J call TRBJ2-3, with D perhaps matching TRBD1 (6 bases). This CDR3 spans 13 amino acids. The V end was cut by 5 bases, the J end by 6 bases, with 12 bases between. Germline CDR1 is MNHEY and CDR2 is SVGAGI. The CDR3 coding sequence is TGTGCCAGCAGTCAGAGGGGGTCGGATACGCAGTATTTT. This translates into CASSQRGSDTQYF.

This clone was counted only a few times. The V gene is TRBV19, the J gene TRBJ2-7; TRBD1 aligns across 9 bases. Germline values: CDR1 LNHDA, CDR2 SQIVND (reference sequence). J was trimmed by 1 base and V by 10 bases; bases with no gene match: 8. This CDR3 region has 14 residues. CDR3 sequence: CATIDGTGSYEQYF. In DNA form, the CDR3 reads TGTGCCACCATCGACGGGACAGGGTCCTACGAGCAGTACTTC.

In this sample, this clone turned up a few times. This chain joins TRBV4-1 and TRBJ2-3; a possible D gene is TRBD1 (7 bases). CDR3 length: 16 residues. The germline V and J ends were trimmed by 1 base and 6 bases, with 17 bases remaining between them. Germline assignment: CDR1 MGHRA and CDR2 YSYEKL. As DNA, the CDR3 is TGCGCCAGCAGCCAAGCACCGGAGGGGGCGCTGGATACGCAGTATTTT. Amino acids: CASSQAPEGALDTQYF.

The rearrangement joins TRBV28 to TRBJ1-5; tentative D call: TRBD1 (5 bases). The V gene lost 6 bases and the J gene lost 7 bases, with 10 bases spanning the gap. The CDR3 covers 12 residues. The germline V gene encodes CDR1 MDHEN and CDR2 SYDVKM. Here the CDR3 reads CASRQGSQPQHF. CDR3 coding DNA: TGTGCCAGCAGGCAGGGTAGCCAGCCCCAGCATTTT.

The chain uses TRBV11-2 and TRBJ2-6; D may be TRBD1 (6 bases). The CDR3 has 15 residues. Germline values: CDR1 SGHAT, CDR2 FQNNGV. V gave up 4 bases and J gave up 1 base, with 8 bases separating them. The CDR3 coding sequence is TGTGCCAGCAGCTACAGGGTTTCTGGGGCCAACGTCCTGACTTTC. This codes for CASSYRVSGANVLTF.

The V and J genes are TRBV18 and TRBJ2-3; D is perhaps TRBD1 (6 bases). The germline V gene has CDR1 KGHSH and CDR2 LQKENI. The V end was cut by 2 bases, the J end by 4 bases, with 10 bases between. The CDR3 is 14 residues long. The CDR3 loop is CASSPRQGPDTQYF. CDR3 nucleotide sequence: TGTGCCAGCTCACCAAGGCAGGGGCCAGATACGCAGTATTTT. Combining the CDR3 with reference TRBV18 and TRBJ2-3 gives the whole variable domain NAGVMQNPRHLVRRRGQEARLRCSPMKGHSHVYWYRQLPEEGLKFMVYLQKENIIDESGMPKERFSAEFPKEGPSILRIQQVVRGDSAAYFCASSPRQGPDTQYFGPGTRLTVL.

The genes are TRBV5-1 and TRBJ2-3; 8 nucleotides align to TRBD2. The germline gives CDR1 SGHRS, CDR2 YFSETQ. Trimming removed 0 bases from V and 2 bases from J; junction bases left unmatched: 5. The CDR3 sequence is 16 residues long. The CDR3 is CASSLAPAGDTDTQYF. For the CDR3, the DNA is TGCGCCAGCAGCTTGGCCCCAGCGGGGGACACAGATACGCAGTATTTT.

This clone was observed a handful of times. The chain links TRBV29-1 to TRBJ1-5; the D gene is possibly TRBD1 (6 bases). The CDR3 is 13 residues long. Germline assignment: CDR1 SQVTM and CDR2 ANQGSEA. The ends were cut back, 4 bases at V and 1 base at J, with 8 bases in the middle. The CDR3 loop reads CSVVGGSNQPQHF. CDR3 in DNA: TGCAGCGTTGTAGGGGGAAGCAATCAGCCCCAGCATTTT. Full variable domain (rest looked up from reference TRBV29-1 and TRBJ1-5): SAVISQKPSRDICQRGTSLTIQCQVDSQVTMMFWYRQQPGQSLTLIATANQGSEATYESGFVIDKFPISRPNLTFSTLTVSNMSPEDSSIYLCSVVGGSNQPQHFGDGTRLSIL.